Listed below are T cell receptor beta chains from one sample, sequenced in a study of blood T cell repertoires in COVID-19. The data were produced by immunoSEQ multiplex PCR, yet TCRdb's version contains in-frame clones alone and is incomplete. The table has roughly 230,000 clones, roughly 91% seen once. The source material was PBMCs or T cells enriched from blood (not recorded which). These receptors came from a man aged 30-40 years in a cohort exposed to, infected with or recovered from COVID-19 (not recorded which). Each CDR3 is given with its conserved first and last residue. D genes are given only for firm matches. Only some rows state a clone size, as once, few, many or a class for expanded clones.

CDR3aa: CASSLAGQIPYEQYF
CDR3nt: TGTGCCAGCAGCTTGGCGGGACAGATTCCCTACGAGCAGTACTTC
v_gene: TRBV5-6
j_gene: TRBJ2-7
abundance: -
d_gene: TRBD1

CDR3aa: CASSYDRPVNYGYTF
CDR3nt: TGCGCCAGCAGCTATGACAGGCCGGTTAACTATGGCTACACCTTC
v_gene: TRBV5-1
j_gene: TRBJ1-2
abundance: once
d_gene: -

CDR3aa: CASSYPVASGSLKLFF
CDR3nt: TGTGCCAGCAGCTACCCAGTTGCTAGCGGGAGTCTGAAGCTGTTTTTT
v_gene: TRBV11-2
j_gene: TRBJ2-2
abundance: -
d_gene: TRBD2

CDR3aa: CASSLVVLAGARSSTDTQYF
CDR3nt: TGCGCCAGCAGCTTGGTAGTACTAGCGGGAGCCAGATCTAGCACAGATACGCAGTATTTT
v_gene: TRBV5-1
j_gene: TRBJ2-3
abundance: -
d_gene: TRBD2

CDR3aa: CASSLTGAFNTEAFF
CDR3nt: TGCGCCAGCAGCTTGACAGGGGCGTTTAACACTGAAGCTTTCTTT
v_gene: TRBV5-1
j_gene: TRBJ1-1
abundance: -
d_gene: TRBD1

CDR3aa: CASSLFRTKTAYEQYF
CDR3nt: TGTGCCAGCAGTTTATTCCGGACAAAGACTGCCTACGAGCAGTACTTC
v_gene: TRBV28
j_gene: TRBJ2-7
abundance: -
d_gene: -

CDR3aa: CASSQDMRGLSYEQYF
CDR3nt: TGTGCCAGCAGCCAAGATATGAGGGGACTATCCTACGAGCAGTACTTC
v_gene: TRBV3-1/TRBV3-2
j_gene: TRBJ2-7
abundance: -
d_gene: TRBD2

CDR3aa: CASSTDRGLIYTF
CDR3nt: TGTGCCAGCAGCACGGACAGGGGGCTTATCTACACCTTC
v_gene: TRBV7-8
j_gene: TRBJ1-2
abundance: -
d_gene: TRBD1

CDR3aa: CASSLAQGHQPQHF
CDR3nt: TGTGCCAGCAGCTTAGCACAGGGCCATCAGCCCCAGCATTTT
v_gene: TRBV7-9
j_gene: TRBJ1-5
abundance: -
d_gene: -

CDR3aa: CASNLGVDTTYGYTF
CDR3nt: TGTGCCAGCAACTTAGGAGTTGACACCACCTATGGCTACACCTTC
v_gene: TRBV7-9
j_gene: TRBJ1-2
abundance: -
d_gene: -

CDR3aa: CASSLGGLYYQPQHF
CDR3nt: TGTGCCAGCAGTTTAGGGGGCCTTTACTATCAGCCCCAGCATTTT
v_gene: TRBV28
j_gene: TRBJ1-5
abundance: -
d_gene: -

CDR3aa: CASSLSATNEKLFF
CDR3nt: TGTGCCAGCAGTTTAAGCGCAACTAATGAAAAACTGTTTTTT
v_gene: TRBV28
j_gene: TRBJ1-4
abundance: -
d_gene: -

CDR3aa: CASRTGLYNEQFF
CDR3nt: TGTGCCAGCAGGACTGGACTCTACAATGAGCAGTTCTTC
v_gene: TRBV2
j_gene: TRBJ2-1
abundance: -
d_gene: -

CDR3aa: CASSPPGGATEAFF
CDR3nt: TGTGCCAGCTCACCTCCGGGGGGCGCGACTGAAGCTTTCTTT
v_gene: TRBV6-5
j_gene: TRBJ1-1
abundance: -
d_gene: -

CDR3aa: CASSISGQVRYEQYF
CDR3nt: TGTGCCAGTAGTATCTCGGGACAGGTCCGCTACGAGCAGTACTTC
v_gene: TRBV19
j_gene: TRBJ2-7
abundance: -
d_gene: TRBD1

CDR3aa: CASSPLGQTSSYNSPLHF
CDR3nt: TGTGCCAGCTCACCTCTTGGGCAGACGAGCTCCTATAATTCACCCCTCCACTTT
v_gene: TRBV18
j_gene: TRBJ1-6
abundance: -
d_gene: -

CDR3aa: CASSLVGRVMANEKLFF
CDR3nt: TGTGCCAGCAGCTTAGTTGGCAGGGTCATGGCTAATGAAAAACTGTTTTTT
v_gene: TRBV13
j_gene: TRBJ1-4
abundance: -
d_gene: -

CDR3aa: CASPGTGENQETQYF
CDR3nt: TGTGCCAGCCCAGGGACAGGCGAGAACCAAGAGACCCAGTACTTC
v_gene: TRBV2
j_gene: TRBJ2-5
abundance: -
d_gene: TRBD1

CDR3aa: CASSEDRGEMSYGYTF
CDR3nt: TGTGCCAGCAGTGAGGACAGGGGAGAAATGAGCTATGGCTACACCTTC
v_gene: TRBV3-1/TRBV3-2
j_gene: TRBJ1-2
abundance: -
d_gene: TRBD1

CDR3aa: CASSLVGLPYNEQFF
CDR3nt: TGCGCCAGCAGCTTAGTAGGACTTCCTTACAATGAGCAGTTCTTC
v_gene: TRBV5-1
j_gene: TRBJ2-1
abundance: -
d_gene: -

CDR3aa: CASGTRGQGNYEQYF
CDR3nt: TGTGCCAGCGGCACCCGTGGACAGGGCAATTACGAGCAGTACTTC
v_gene: TRBV7-9
j_gene: TRBJ2-7
abundance: -
d_gene: TRBD1

CDR3aa: CASSLTTSGNTNEQFF
CDR3nt: TGCGCCAGCAGCTTGACTACTAGCGGGAATACGAATGAGCAGTTCTTC
v_gene: TRBV5-1
j_gene: TRBJ2-1
abundance: -
d_gene: TRBD2

CDR3aa: CASSSDSLNEKLFF
CDR3nt: TGTGCCAGCAGCTCGGACAGCCTTAATGAAAAACTGTTTTTT
v_gene: TRBV7-6
j_gene: TRBJ1-4
abundance: -
d_gene: -

CDR3aa: CASSPTGTGGTNSPLHF
CDR3nt: TGTGCCAGCAGTCCGACCGGGACAGGGGGCACCAATTCACCCCTCCACTTT
v_gene: TRBV28
j_gene: TRBJ1-6
abundance: -
d_gene: TRBD1

CDR3aa: CASRGGAGRETQYF
CDR3nt: TGTGCCAGCAGGGGGGGGGCTGGTCGGGAGACCCAGTACTTC
v_gene: TRBV6-5
j_gene: TRBJ2-5
abundance: -
d_gene: -

CDR3aa: CASSSLGQGATNEKLFF
CDR3nt: TGTGCCAGCAGTTCCCTGGGACAGGGCGCAACTAATGAAAAACTGTTTTTT
v_gene: TRBV28
j_gene: TRBJ1-4
abundance: -
d_gene: TRBD1

CDR3aa: CASGRAGWEQYF
CDR3nt: TGTGCCAGCGGTCGAGCAGGGTGGGAACAGTACTTC
v_gene: TRBV9
j_gene: TRBJ2-7
abundance: -
d_gene: -

CDR3aa: CATSRTGMGTGELFF
CDR3nt: TGTGCCACCAGCAGGACAGGGATGGGGACCGGGGAGCTGTTTTTT
v_gene: TRBV24-1
j_gene: TRBJ2-2
abundance: -
d_gene: TRBD1

CDR3aa: CASSIFKRGDQPQHF
CDR3nt: TGTGCCAGTAGTATCTTTAAACGGGGAGATCAGCCCCAGCATTTT
v_gene: TRBV19
j_gene: TRBJ1-5
abundance: -
d_gene: -

CDR3aa: CASSVGGGWRDTGELFF
CDR3nt: TGTGCCAGCAGTGTAGGCGGCGGGTGGAGGGACACCGGGGAGCTGTTTTTT
v_gene: TRBV28
j_gene: TRBJ2-2
abundance: -
d_gene: -

CDR3aa: CASSAGDPNEKLFF
CDR3nt: TGTGCCAGCAGCGCGGGGGACCCTAATGAAAAACTGTTTTTT
v_gene: TRBV9
j_gene: TRBJ1-4
abundance: -
d_gene: -

CDR3aa: CASSFRDRGLGNTIYF
CDR3nt: TGTGCCAGCAGCTTCCGGGACAGGGGGCTTGGAAACACCATATATTTT
v_gene: TRBV7-2
j_gene: TRBJ1-3
abundance: -
d_gene: TRBD1

CDR3aa: CASSVDSGTYNEQFF
CDR3nt: TGTGCCAGCAGCGTAGACAGCGGGACTTACAATGAGCAGTTCTTC
v_gene: TRBV9
j_gene: TRBJ2-1
abundance: -
d_gene: TRBD2

CDR3aa: CASKRPGTGSYEQYF
CDR3nt: TGTGCCAGCAAACGACCGGGGACAGGGAGCTACGAGCAGTACTTC
v_gene: TRBV28
j_gene: TRBJ2-7
abundance: -
d_gene: TRBD1

CDR3aa: CASSLTGFNEQFF
CDR3nt: TGTGCCAGCAGCTTGACAGGATTCAATGAGCAGTTCTTC
v_gene: TRBV7-3
j_gene: TRBJ2-1
abundance: -
d_gene: -

CDR3aa: CASSLVGPQETQYF
CDR3nt: TGTGCCAGCAGCTTAGTTGGCCCTCAAGAGACCCAGTACTTC
v_gene: TRBV7-9
j_gene: TRBJ2-5
abundance: once
d_gene: -

CDR3aa: CATSGLAGVNTGELFF
CDR3nt: TGTGCCACCAGCGGGCTAGCGGGAGTCAACACCGGGGAGCTGTTTTTT
v_gene: TRBV15
j_gene: TRBJ2-2
abundance: -
d_gene: TRBD2

CDR3aa: CASSISLTVLYGYTF
CDR3nt: TGTGCCAGTAGTATCTCCCTTACAGTCCTCTATGGCTACACCTTC
v_gene: TRBV19
j_gene: TRBJ1-2
abundance: -
d_gene: -

CDR3aa: CASSQSGGARVTEAFF
CDR3nt: TGTGCCAGCAGTCAATCAGGAGGGGCGAGGGTCACTGAAGCTTTCTTT
v_gene: TRBV27
j_gene: TRBJ1-1
abundance: -
d_gene: -

CDR3aa: CASSLDVGGGYTDTQYF
CDR3nt: TGTGCCAGCAGCTTAGATGTCGGCGGGGGCTACACAGATACGCAGTATTTT
v_gene: TRBV11-2
j_gene: TRBJ2-3
abundance: -
d_gene: -

CDR3aa: CASSYLRRTAPGELFF
CDR3nt: TGTGCCAGCAGTTACCTCCGAAGGACTGCACCGGGGGAGCTGTTTTTT
v_gene: TRBV6-2/TRBV6-3
j_gene: TRBJ2-2
abundance: -
d_gene: -

CDR3aa: CASSIKDRGIVLTF
CDR3nt: TGTGCCAGCAGCATAAAAGACAGGGGGATCGTCCTGACTTTC
v_gene: TRBV5-5
j_gene: TRBJ2-6
abundance: -
d_gene: TRBD1

CDR3aa: CASTRQASYEQYF
CDR3nt: TGTGCCAGCACTCGACAGGCGTCCTACGAGCAGTACTTC
v_gene: TRBV28
j_gene: TRBJ2-7
abundance: -
d_gene: -

CDR3aa: CASSQSSGGDSNQPQHF
CDR3nt: TGTGCCAGCAGCCAATCTAGTGGAGGGGATAGCAATCAGCCCCAGCATTTT
v_gene: TRBV16
j_gene: TRBJ1-5
abundance: -
d_gene: -

CDR3aa: CATGDRSNGADTQYF
CDR3nt: TGTGCCACAGGGGACAGATCTAATGGGGCGGATACGCAGTATTTT
v_gene: TRBV28
j_gene: TRBJ2-3
abundance: -
d_gene: TRBD1

CDR3aa: CSVVGRITYNEQFF
CDR3nt: TGCAGCGTTGTAGGCAGGATTACCTACAATGAGCAGTTCTTC
v_gene: TRBV29-1
j_gene: TRBJ2-1
abundance: -
d_gene: -

CDR3aa: CASRFGATNYGYTF
CDR3nt: TGTGCCAGCAGGTTTGGGGCCACTAACTATGGCTACACCTTC
v_gene: TRBV6-5
j_gene: TRBJ1-2
abundance: -
d_gene: -

CDR3aa: CASRTVHTGELFF
CDR3nt: TGTGCCAGCAGAACAGTACACACCGGGGAGCTGTTTTTT
v_gene: TRBV28
j_gene: TRBJ2-2
abundance: -
d_gene: -

CDR3aa: CASSTGNYNEQFF
CDR3nt: TGTGCCAGTAGTACAGGGAACTACAATGAGCAGTTCTTC
v_gene: TRBV19
j_gene: TRBJ2-1
abundance: few
d_gene: -

CDR3aa: CASSLVFPGNTIYF
CDR3nt: TGTGCCAGCAGTTTAGTTTTTCCAGGAAACACCATATATTTT
v_gene: TRBV27
j_gene: TRBJ1-3
abundance: -
d_gene: -

CDR3aa: CASSPQGAGGANVLTF
CDR3nt: TGTGCCAGCAGCCCCCAGGGGGCGGGGGGGGCCAACGTCCTGACTTTC
v_gene: TRBV9
j_gene: TRBJ2-6
abundance: once
d_gene: TRBD1

CDR3aa: CASSSGTSGRGAHEQYF
CDR3nt: TGTGCCAGCAGCTCCGGGACTAGCGGGAGAGGGGCGCACGAGCAGTACTTC
v_gene: TRBV27
j_gene: TRBJ2-7
abundance: -
d_gene: TRBD2

CDR3aa: CASTLQPGGAGTGELFF
CDR3nt: TGTGCCAGCACCCTCCAACCGGGAGGGGCGGGGACCGGGGAGCTGTTTTTT
v_gene: TRBV7-8
j_gene: TRBJ2-2
abundance: few
d_gene: TRBD2

CDR3aa: CASSYQNYNEQFF
CDR3nt: TGTGCCAGCAGTTATCAGAATTACAATGAGCAGTTCTTC
v_gene: TRBV6-5
j_gene: TRBJ2-1
abundance: -
d_gene: -

CDR3aa: CASSLEEGAAMNTEAFF
CDR3nt: TGTGCCAGCAGTTTAGAAGAGGGGGCGGCCATGAACACTGAAGCTTTCTTT
v_gene: TRBV28
j_gene: TRBJ1-1
abundance: many
d_gene: TRBD1

CDR3aa: CASSEARGSSYNEQFF
CDR3nt: TGTGCCAGCAGTGAAGCCCGGGGAAGCTCCTACAATGAGCAGTTCTTC
v_gene: TRBV6-1
j_gene: TRBJ2-1
abundance: once
d_gene: -

CDR3aa: CASSLVKGVNTEAFF
CDR3nt: TGTGCCAGCAGCTTAGTAAAGGGAGTTAACACTGAAGCTTTCTTT
v_gene: TRBV7-9
j_gene: TRBJ1-1
abundance: -
d_gene: -